This TCR beta chain was profiled in a study of regulatory T cells in long-lasting Graves disease. Findings of the study overall: Among the persistent patients, 2,741 public clonotypes were shared, more than the 966 shared among new patients.

With respect to this clonotype: Its antigen is as yet unknown. A much larger clone differs by one base, so this may be a read error.

Time point noted: newly diagnosed GD, antithyroid drugs for less than 3 months. PBMCs provided the RNA from which the TCR library was made. Through Arm-PCR of CDR3 regions and iRepertoire HTBI primers, TCR beta libraries were built. Each CDR3 protein is one row after TCRdb ran MiXCR on the multiplex PCR reads. The sample contains around 500,000 distinct CDR3 sequences, 13% of which appear only once. The sample also formed part of further work on T cells in Graves' hyperthyroidism and ophthalmopathy. Turning to that study: Uncontrolled infection, other autoimmune disease, pregnancy or lactation excluded patients. Each diagnosis drew on symptoms, thyroxine, TRAb, thyroid ultrasound and orbital computed tomography findings.

The sequencing here drew on peripheral blood mononuclear cells (PBMCs), taken at new diagnosis, from a patient treated with antithyroid drugs. This receptor was identified in a man aged 25-40 years with Graves disease.

The CDR3 here is CDSGLGPTSYNEQFF. The CDR3 nucleotides read TGTGATAGTGGTTTGGGACCCACATCCTACAATGAGCAGTTCTTC. The chain joins TRBV12-5 to TRBJ2-1; the D gene could be TRBD1 or TRBD2 (5 bases each). Germline V gives CDR1 LGHNT, CDR2 FRNRAP. The CDR3 spans 15 residues.